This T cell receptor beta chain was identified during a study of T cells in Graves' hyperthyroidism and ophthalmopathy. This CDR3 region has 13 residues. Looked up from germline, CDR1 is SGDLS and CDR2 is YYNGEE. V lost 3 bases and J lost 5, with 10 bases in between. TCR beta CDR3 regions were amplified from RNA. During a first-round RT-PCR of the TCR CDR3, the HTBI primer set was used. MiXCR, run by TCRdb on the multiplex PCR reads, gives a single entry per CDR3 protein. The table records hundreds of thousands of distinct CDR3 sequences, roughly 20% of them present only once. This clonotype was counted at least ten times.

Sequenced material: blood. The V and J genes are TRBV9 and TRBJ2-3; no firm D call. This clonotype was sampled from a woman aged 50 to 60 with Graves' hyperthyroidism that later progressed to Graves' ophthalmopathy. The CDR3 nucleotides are TGTGCCAGCAGCGGGGATTACCGAGATACGCAGTATTTT. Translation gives CASSGDYRDTQYF.